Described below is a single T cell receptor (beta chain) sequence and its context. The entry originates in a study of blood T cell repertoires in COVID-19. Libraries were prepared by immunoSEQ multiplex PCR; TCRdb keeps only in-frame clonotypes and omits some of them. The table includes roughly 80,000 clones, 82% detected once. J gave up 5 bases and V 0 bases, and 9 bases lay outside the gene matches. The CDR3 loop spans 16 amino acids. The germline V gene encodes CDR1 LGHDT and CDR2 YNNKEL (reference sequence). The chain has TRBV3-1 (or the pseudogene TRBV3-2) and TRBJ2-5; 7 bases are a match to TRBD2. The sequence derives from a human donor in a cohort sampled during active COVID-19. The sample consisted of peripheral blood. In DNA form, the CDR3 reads TGTGCCAGCAGCCAAGATACTAGCGTCAAGGGGGAGACCCAGTACTTC. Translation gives CASSQDTSVKGETQYF.